The 4 T cell receptor beta chains reported below all come from one sample, sequenced in a study of shared clonotypes between healthy human individuals. Produced via immunoSEQ multiplex PCR; TCRdb's table is partial and in-frame only. The profile shows hundreds of thousands of clones, about three quarters of them singletons. The sample comprised memory CD4+ T cells sorted from blood. As for subset: CD45RA-negative fraction. These TCRs come from a young woman in good health.

This chain links TRBV11-2 with TRBJ2-7; D possibly corresponds to TRBD1 (5 bases). Germline CDR1 and CDR2: SGHAT and FQNNGV. The CDR3 has 14 amino acids. V was cut by 5 bases and J by 0 bases, with 11 bases left in between. CDR3 in amino acids: CASSAHRFSYEQYF. The CDR3 region has the DNA TGTGCCAGCAGCGCCCACAGGTTCTCCTACGAGCAGTACTTC.

The chain employs TRBV28 and TRBJ2-2, with 8 bases fitting TRBD2. Germline V gives CDR1 MDHEN, CDR2 SYDVKM. This CDR3 is built from 18 residues. J lost 0 bases, V lost 7 bases, and 13 bases had no gene match. CDR3 in DNA: TGTGCCAGCAACTCCGCCCGGGAGGGTTCTTCGAACACCGGGGAGCTGTTTTTT. This codes for CASNSAREGSSNTGELFF.

The rearrangement uses TRBV9 and TRBJ1-4; D is possibly TRBD1 (5 bases). Germline assignment: CDR1 SGDLS and CDR2 YYNGEE. V lost 0 bases, J lost 0 bases, and 9 bases lay in between. This CDR3 has 16 amino acids. DNA for the CDR3: TGTGCCAGCAGCGTAGTTGGGGGAACAACTAATGAAAAACTGTTTTTT. Translation gives CASSVVGGTTNEKLFF.

The chain has TRBV6-1 and TRBJ1-4; 8 nucleotides match TRBD1. Germline V lookup: CDR1 MNHNS, CDR2 SASEGT. Losses at the gene ends were 6 bases for V and 0 bases for J; bases not matched to a gene: 0. CDR3 length equals 14 residues. The CDR3 is CASRDRATNEKLFF. For the CDR3, the DNA is TGTGCCAGCAGGGACAGGGCAACTAATGAAAAACTGTTTTTT.